Here is one T cell receptor (beta chain) with its context. Its cognate antigen is unknown. Each cell subset's genomic DNA was divided evenly among several immunoSEQ plates. Produced via immunoSEQ multiplex PCR; TCRdb's table is partial and in-frame only. Among around 2.1 million clones listed, roughly 91% were seen once. In the naive CD8 group, cells lacked CD45RO and were positively selected for CCR7, so terminally differentiated effector memory CD45RA+ cells were left out. The sample belongs to a study of shared clonotypes between healthy human individuals. Findings and caveats of the study: Owing to a small donor count, the genetic and exposure-history diversity represented was limited.

CDR1 and CDR2 (germline): SGHVS, FNYEAQ. This CDR3 region has 14 residues. The V and J ends lost 5 bases and 8 bases, in that order; junction bases with no gene match: 6. The sample comprised naive CD8+ T cells from PBMCs. The genes are TRBV7-6 and TRBJ2-2; 9 bases are a match to TRBD2. The clonotype comes from a man aged 18 to 29 in good health. Some clones in this sample may be carry-over from other donors' samples. The CDR3: CASSEQREVGELFF. CDR3 DNA sequence: TGTGCCAGCAGCGAACAGCGGGAGGTAGGGGAGCTGTTTTTT.